This T cell receptor (beta chain) derives from a study of synovial regulatory T cells in juvenile arthritis. To note about this clone: The antigen is undetermined.

CDR1 and CDR2 from the germline V gene are MNHEY and SMNVEV (reference sequence). This CDR3 is 12 amino acids long. No DNA is given. Median disease duration was approximately seven years, range 0.2-19.1. Repertoires were generated with immunoSEQ multiplex PCR, while TCRdb's copy carries only in-frame clones and drops some. Its clone listing holds over 9,000 clones. General study points: Inflammation-associated Treg cells in blood had less TCR diversity than the remaining blood Treg cells. Synovial Tregs shared more CDR3 sequences with iaTregs than other blood Tregs.

This chain joins TRBV27 and TRBJ1-2; TCRdb calls TRBD1, which cannot be checked without DNA. The sequencing sample was made of Treg cells from blood. Subset specified: remaining (HLA-DR-negative) circulating blood Treg cells. The origin of this receptor is a donor aged 2-35 years with juvenile idiopathic arthritis. CDR3 residues: CASSGQGYGYTF.